This TCR beta chain was profiled in a study of T cells expressing NK-cell markers (dated by TCRdb to 2018 to 2021). Broadly, across the study: Three sorted T-cell subsets (CD3+CD56+NKG2C+, CD3+CD56+NKG2C- and CD3+CD56-NKG2C+) from under 10 donors had their TCR beta-chain repertoires profiled. Of the eight sequenced donors, seven were found to be HCMV-seropositive and one was found to be HCMV-seronegative. The study sequenced eight donors, all healthy volunteers chosen at random: three men and five women. Libraries were sequenced as 2 x 150 bp reads on Illumina HiSeq 2000/2500, MiSeq or NextSeq. The research as a whole found: For roughly six donors, the dominant CD3+CD56+NKG2C+ clonotypes were among the top 10 CD8+ clonotypes and accounted for about 1.0-7.5% of CD8+ T cells. Those dominant clonotypes were again the most abundant among CD3+CD56-NKG2C+ cells in a handful of donors, at roughly 25-65%. It remained unclear whether the expanded NKG2C-expressing T cell clones were specific for HCMV antigens.

The CDR3 covers 17 residues, taking in both the cysteine and the phenylalanine. The record lacks a DNA sequence. CDR1 SGHNT and CDR2 YYREEE are derived from the germline V gene (reference sequence). Sequenced on an Illumina HiSeq 2000. TCR beta cDNA libraries were prepared using 5'RACE template switching, which introduced a universal primer site and unique molecular identifiers. Priming for cDNA synthesis came from the TCR beta constant segment, and two successive PCR amplification steps followed. For the original study's pipeline: Reads were demultiplexed and grouped by UMI with MIGEC, and clonotypes were assembled and quantified with MiTCR. To remove erroneous sequences, TCR cDNA sequences were retained only when supported by two or more reads. Downstream repertoire analysis used the tcR package, and clonotypes were matched across fractions by CDR3 nucleotide sequence plus V segment. Antigen specificity was annotated against VDJdb with VDJmatch, allowing one amino acid substitution in CDR3. Reprocessed by TCRdb, the reads give a single entry per CDR3 protein sequence, without DNA. The V and J calls come from TCRdb's annotation, not from the publication. The record for this sample contains a few hundred thousand distinct CDR3 sequences. 0.39% of the sample is held by the ten biggest clonotypes.

As concerns this clonotype: This receptor's antigen is unknown.

To determine HCMV serostatus, a commercial ELISA kit was used to detect HCMV-specific IgG in serum. Peripheral blood mononuclear cells were isolated from blood by Ficoll density gradient centrifugation. The sequence was collected from a man aged 18 to 35 in good health. Donor details come from another sample of the same person, matched by shared clones. This receptor chain uses TRBV5-4 and TRBJ2-1; TCRdb lists TRBD1, though no DNA is available to test this call. The sample taken for sequencing was blood T cells: a sorted CD56 or NKG2C T cell subset, CD4+ or CD8+ T cells, or bulk PBMC T cells (not recorded which). The CDR3 sequence is CASSLVSGGGPGAERFF.